The 29 T cell receptor beta chains below come from one sample, sequenced in a study of blood T cell repertoires in COVID-19. Produced via immunoSEQ multiplex PCR; TCRdb's table is partial and in-frame only. This repertoire shows tens of thousands of clones, around three quarters found once; its top ten account for 7%. Sequences were obtained from peripheral blood. The origin of the receptors is a man between 65 and 85 years old with acute or convalescent COVID-19.

This sequence joins TRBV5-1 and TRBJ1-5; possibly TRBD1 for D (6 bases). Trimming removed 0 bases at V and 7 bases at J, with 14 bases between. Germline-derived CDR1 and CDR2 are SGHRS and YFSETQ. This CDR3 spans 15 amino acids. The CDR3 DNA reads as TGCGCCAGCAGCTTGGGGCAGGGGCCCGAACAGCCCCAGCATTTT. Its translation is CASSLGQGPEQPQHF.

V usage is TRBV10-2 and J usage is TRBJ2-1, with D unclear. The CDR3 runs 11 residues. Trimming cost V 8 bases and J 5 bases, with 7 bases left between them. Germline V gene data show CDR1 as WSHSY and CDR2 as SAAADI. Here the CDR3 DNA reads TGCGCCAGCCTATTCCACAATGAGCAGTTCTTC. This translates into CASLFHNEQFF.

This clone was recorded only once. The V gene is TRBV3-1 (or the pseudogene TRBV3-2), the J gene TRBJ1-5; D possibly corresponds to TRBD1 (5 bases). Between the trimmed V and J ends, which lost 2 bases and 8 bases, there was a span of 13 bases. Germline V gene lookup returns CDR1 LGHDT and CDR2 YNNKEL (reference sequence). This CDR3 is built from 14 residues. This CDR3 reads CASSQQGPAEPQHF. CDR3 bases: TGTGCCAGCAGCCAACAGGGTCCCGCGGAGCCCCAGCATTTT.

To note about this clone: The sample holds other DNA sequences that translate to the same CDR3. The gene calls are TRBV7-2 and TRBJ2-2; D may be TRBD2 (5 bases). In germline, CDR1 is SGHTA, CDR2 FQGNSA. The germline V and J ends were trimmed by 4 bases and 1 base, with 7 bases remaining between them. CDR3 length: 14 amino acids. In nucleotides, the CDR3 is TGTGCCAGCAGCTCTCGGGGGAACACCGGGGAGCTGTTTTTT. Protein product: CASSSRGNTGELFF.

V and J are TRBV18 and TRBJ1-2; TRBD1 agrees at 8 bases. V lost 2 bases and J lost 7; bases outside the gene matches: 6. The CDR3 is 14 amino acids. Germline assignment: CDR1 KGHSH and CDR2 LQKENI. The CDR3 nucleotides are TGTGCCAGCTCACCAGGACAGGGATCGGGTGGCTACACCTTC. Translating gives CASSPGQGSGGYTF.

The rearrangement uses TRBV28 and TRBJ1-1; TRBD1 agrees at 7 bases. With V trimmed by 6 bases and J by 4 bases, 5 bases remained unmatched. CDR1 and CDR2 (germline): MDHEN, SYDVKM. The CDR3 is 13 amino acids. Here the CDR3 DNA reads TGTGCCAGCAGAAAACAGGGGAGCACTGAAGCTTTCTTT. The encoded protein is CASRKQGSTEAFF.

The J gene is TRBJ2-1, the V gene TRBV5-1, with TRBD2 as a possible D gene (5 bases). V was pared by 0 bases and J by 1 base, with 11 bases between. The germline CDR1 and CDR2 sequences are SGHRS and YFSETQ. This CDR3 is built from 16 residues. CDR3 in amino acids: CASSLDGLGSYNEQFF. CDR3 sequence (DNA): TGCGCCAGCAGCTTGGACGGACTGGGATCCTACAATGAGCAGTTCTTC. The whole variable domain, filled in from reference TRBV5-1 and TRBJ2-1, reads KAGVTQTPRYLIKTRGQQVTLSCSPISGHRSVSWYQQTPGQGLQFLFEYFSETQRNKGNFPGRFSGRQFSNSRSEMNVSTLELGDSALYLCASSLDGLGSYNEQFFGPGTRLTVL.

Note on this clone: One end of the junction is discordant with germline, which a read error may explain. This chain links TRBV28 with TRBJ1-2, with 7 nucleotides matching TRBD1. Germline CDR1 and CDR2: MDHEN and SYDVKM. The CDR3 loop spans 12 amino acids. This CDR3 reads CASTSQDRSLAF. The CDR3 DNA reads TGTGCCAGCACCAGTCAGGACAGGTCCTTGGCCTTC.

V usage is TRBV6-1 and J usage is TRBJ1-1; D ambiguous. V was clipped by 2 bases and J by 5 bases, with 9 bases between them. The germline gives CDR1 MNHNS, CDR2 SASEGT. There are 13 residues in the CDR3. In DNA, the CDR3 is TGTGCCAGCAGTGAATCTCTGCGTACTGAAGCTTTCTTT. This codes for CASSESLRTEAFF.

The rearrangement joins TRBV10-3 to TRBJ1-2; TRBD1 aligns across 8 bases. V lost 2 bases to trimming and J lost 8 bases; unmatched junction nucleotides: 7. CDR1 is ENHRY and CDR2 is SYGVKD in the germline V gene. This CDR3 spans 14 amino acids. The CDR3 nucleotides read TGTGCCATCAGTGAGCGGACAGGGACGTCGGGCTACACCTTC. Amino acids: CAISERTGTSGYTF.

The V and J genes are TRBV28 and TRBJ1-2; 9 bases match TRBD1. The CDR3 spans 13 residues. Trimming removed 6 bases from V and 8 bases from J; junction bases left unmatched: 7. The germline V gene has CDR1 MDHEN and CDR2 SYDVKM. The CDR3 coding sequence is TGTGCCAGCAGAGTGACAGGGGGAACGGGCTACACCTTC. Its protein is CASRVTGGTGYTF.

The gene calls are TRBV9 and TRBJ2-1; 8 bases align to TRBD2. Germline V gene lookup returns CDR1 SGDLS and CDR2 YYNGEE. The CDR3 totals 18 residues. V shed 0 bases, J shed 0 bases, and the junction held 8 bases outside the gene matches. CDR3 protein: CASSVDGAGVPSYNEQFF. The DNA for the CDR3 is TGTGCCAGCAGCGTAGACGGAGCGGGGGTCCCCTCCTACAATGAGCAGTTCTTC.

In DNA form, the CDR3 reads TGTGCCAGCAGTGAGACGGGACAGTCGATCGATACGCAGTATTTT. Amino acids: CASSETGQSIDTQYF. This chain uses TRBV25-1 with TRBJ2-3; 7 bases align to TRBD1. Germline V CDR1 and CDR2: MGHDK, SYGVNS. CDR3 size: 15 residues. V trimming: 3 bases; J trimming: 6 bases; junction bases outside the gene matches: 9.

This chain links TRBV5-6 with TRBJ1-4; TRBD1 is a possible D gene (6 bases). The V gene lost 2 bases and the J gene lost 6 bases, with 11 bases spanning the gap. This CDR3 spans 14 amino acids. Germline V gene lookup returns CDR1 SGHDT and CDR2 YYEEEE. Here the CDR3 reads CASSLGGRDEKLFF. DNA of the CDR3: TGTGCCAGCAGCTTAGGGGGTCGGGATGAAAAACTGTTTTTT.

CDR3 sequence reads: CASSLGGAVTEAFF. CDR3 DNA sequence: TGTGCCAGCAGTCTAGGGGGCGCGGTCACTGAAGCTTTCTTT. V usage is TRBV27 and J usage is TRBJ1-1; 7 nucleotides agree with TRBD1. The CDR3 sequence is 14 residues long. V was clipped by 5 bases and J by 4 bases; unmatched bases: 7. Per the germline V gene, CDR1 is MNHEY and CDR2 is SMNVEV (reference sequence).

CDR3 sequence (DNA): TGTGCCAGCAGCCTAGGGGCAGCCAACTATGGCTACACCTTC. This codes for CASSLGAANYGYTF. This chain links TRBV7-6 with TRBJ1-2; possible D gene TRBD1, 5 bases. The CDR3 sequence is 14 residues long. Deletions cut 5 bases from V and 2 bases from J, with 12 bases between. The V gene's germline CDR1 is SGHVS and CDR2 FNYEAQ.

The chain recombines TRBV5-1 with TRBJ1-1, with 7 bases that match TRBD1. The ends lost 4 bases at V and 2 bases at J; junction bases unmatched: 5. From germline, CDR1 is SGHRS and CDR2 YFSETQ. This CDR3 contains 14 residues. CDR3 bases: TGCGCCAGCAGCCCCTGGACAGGAAACACTGAAGCTTTCTTT. Its protein is CASSPWTGNTEAFF.

This chain joins TRBV29-1 and TRBJ2-3; 7 bases align to TRBD2. Trimming removed 8 bases from V and 0 bases from J; junction bases left unmatched: 2. CDR1 is SQVTM, CDR2 ANQGSEA, per germline. This CDR3 is 12 amino acids long. The CDR3: CSYSGSTDTQYF. For the CDR3, the DNA is TGCAGCTATAGCGGGAGCACAGATACGCAGTATTTT.

The rearrangement uses TRBV28 and TRBJ2-4; 11 nucleotides line up with TRBD2. The CDR3 length is 15 residues. Trimming at V came to 6 bases and at J to 8 bases, leaving 9 bases not matched to a gene. Germline V gene data show CDR1 as MDHEN and CDR2 as SYDVKM. The CDR3 nucleotides read TGTGCCAGCAGCCCACTAGCGGGGGTGTTGTACATTCAGTACTTC. Its protein product is CASSPLAGVLYIQYF.

CDR3 sequence reads: CASSLGGYGYTF. The CDR3 DNA follows: TGTGCCAGCAGCTTGGGAGGCTATGGCTACACCTTC. V and J are TRBV5-6 and TRBJ1-2; D gene unclear. CDR3 length: 12 residues. The V and J ends lost 0 bases and 4 bases respectively, with 4 bases between them. Germline-derived CDR1 and CDR2 are SGHDT and YYEEEE.

V and J are TRBV2 and TRBJ2-1; the D is unclear. The CDR3 length is 11 residues. The V gene lost 7 bases and the J gene lost 10 bases, with 11 bases spanning the gap. Germline values: CDR1 SNHLY, CDR2 FYNNEI. The CDR3 region is CASIIQSEQFF. The CDR3 nucleotides read TGTGCCAGCATAATTCAGTCCGAGCAGTTCTTC. Based on the CDR3 plus reference TRBV2 and TRBJ2-1, the full variable domain is EPEVTQTPSHQVTQMGQEVILRCVPISNHLYFYWYRQILGQKVEFLVSFYNNEISEKSEIFDDQFSVERPDGSNFTLKIRSTKLEDSAMYFCASIIQSEQFFGPGTRLTVL.

The chain employs TRBV2 and TRBJ1-5; 7 bases are shared with TRBD1. Germline CDR1 and CDR2: SNHLY and FYNNEI. J was trimmed by 5 bases and V by 4 bases; bases with no gene match: 8. This CDR3 has 15 residues. Here the CDR3 DNA reads TGTGCCAGCAGTGTCGAAGCAGGGGGTTATCAGCCCCAGCATTTT. It codes for CASSVEAGGYQPQHF.

This clone was found a few times. J is TRBJ1-5 and V is TRBV24-1; D ambiguous. Deletions cut 12 bases from V and 7 bases from J, with 21 bases between. The CDR3 extends over 14 amino acids. The V gene's germline CDR1 is KGHDR and CDR2 SFDVKD. The CDR3 nucleotides are TGTGCCGTAAACAAGTGGCCGATCTGGCAGCCCCAGCATTTT. Protein sequence: CAVNKWPIWQPQHF.

This clone has more than one count but fewer than ten. This chain uses TRBV28 with TRBJ1-2; 7 bases are shared with TRBD1. The CDR3 extends over 16 amino acids. The germline gives CDR1 MDHEN, CDR2 SYDVKM. V shed 4 bases and J 0 bases; nucleotides not matched to a gene: 8. Here the CDR3 reads CASSSAGTDTNYGYTF. CDR3 bases: TGTGCCAGCAGTTCAGCCGGGACAGATACTAACTATGGCTACACCTTC.

This clone has more than one count but fewer than ten. The rearrangement links TRBV2 to TRBJ2-5; 8 nucleotides line up with TRBD2. V was clipped by 6 bases and J by 0 bases; unmatched bases: 6. The CDR3 loop spans 15 amino acids. Germline V gene sequence: CDR1 SNHLY, CDR2 FYNNEI. CDR3 protein: CASSLERGYQETQYF. The CDR3 region has the DNA TGTGCCAGCAGCCTGGAGCGGGGGTACCAAGAGACCCAGTACTTC.

This clone has just a few counts. V gene TRBV29-1 combines with J gene TRBJ1-1, with 7 bases identical to TRBD1. Trimming took 3 bases from V and 11 from J; bases not matched to a gene: 3. The CDR3 has 10 residues. Germline CDR1 reads SQVTM; CDR2 reads ANQGSEA. For the CDR3, the DNA is TGCAGCGTTGAGACAGGGTCCGCTTTCTTT. Residues: CSVETGSAFF.

The rearrangement joins TRBV7-3 to TRBJ2-2, with D perhaps matching TRBD1 (5 bases). The ends were cut back, 6 bases at V and 3 bases at J, with 11 bases in the middle. CDR1 SGHTA and CDR2 FQGTGA come from the germline V gene. The CDR3 has 14 amino acids. The CDR3 DNA reads TGTGCCAGCAGTTCATCCAGGGACACCGGGGAGCTGTTTTTT. Residues: CASSSSRDTGELFF.

The V and J genes are TRBV28 and TRBJ1-1; D gene uncertain. The V end lost 5 bases, the J end lost 2 bases, and 6 bases lay between the germline ends. The CDR3 contains 12 residues. The germline gives CDR1 MDHEN, CDR2 SYDVKM. Here the CDR3 reads CASSGLNTEAFF. CDR3 in DNA: TGTGCCAGCAGTGGACTTAACACTGAAGCTTTCTTT.

This clone turned up a few times. The chain joins TRBV19 to TRBJ2-2, with D perhaps matching TRBD1 (5 bases). The CDR3 spans 14 residues. Per germline, CDR1 LNHDA and CDR2 SQIVND (reference sequence). Trimming shortened V by 6 bases and J by 1 base, and 9 bases separated the two germline ends. CDR3 DNA sequence: TGTGCCAGTAGGTCCCAGGGGAACACCGGGGAGCTGTTTTTT. Translation gives CASRSQGNTGELFF.